This entry features one T cell receptor (beta chain) sequence. One entry per CDR3 protein results from TCRdb running MiXCR on the 5' RACE reads. Among about 1.7 million distinct CDR3 sequences listed, about 32% were seen once. Germline CDR1 is SGHAT and CDR2 is FQNNGV. Losses at the gene ends were 4 bases for V and 3 bases for J; bases not matched to a gene: 6. CDR3 length equals 16 residues. The data derive from a study of identical twins. The clonotype comes from a newborn girl in good health. The sample comprised cord blood. The chain uses TRBV11-2 and TRBJ2-3, with TRBD2 matching 11 bases. CDR3 sequence: CASSSGTSGWTDTQYF. CDR3 nucleotides: TGTGCCAGCAGCTCGGGGACTAGCGGTTGGACAGATACGCAGTATTTT.